This T cell receptor (beta chain) was found in a study of cytomegalovirus exposure and HLA in healthy donors (dated by TCRdb to the late 2010s). Some background on the complete study: The 550 to 750 repertoires of the first cohort and the roughly 110 validation repertoires were produced on the same platform, according to a later analysis. To predict cytomegalovirus infection status, the study combined high-throughput TCR immunosequencing, statistical association of individual TCRs with disease status, and machine learning. Besides the first cohort of some 670 subjects, a separate validation cohort made up of 120 or so different subjects was used. The aim of the study was to test whether cataloging public T cell receptors could identify signatures of past pathogen exposure.

The library was generated by the immunoSEQ multiplex PCR assay. Per the source publication's procedure: A statistical classification framework was developed to diagnose cytomegalovirus status using the catalog of TCR beta chain sequences. What TCRdb holds here is the immuneACCESS table cut down to in-frame rearrangements. Part of the clones is not present; checked against another copy, under half of the missing clones reflect an unresolved V gene, and the others are unexplained. V and J calls plus clone size are reproduced from that table; the DNA served to infer D and trimming. Within this sample are a few hundred thousand clones, with approximately 85% of them counted one time only. The ten most abundant clones make up around 0.96% of the sample. Results and caveats for the whole study, not just this receptor: It was suggested by the authors that the approach could potentially be generalized to other disease states and immunological phenotypes. Most TCR sequences were observed very rarely across donors, whereas some public TCRs were present in many individuals. Subsequent analysis determined that TCRs grouped into clusters in the first cohort also showed a tendency toward co-occurrence across the 120 validation repertoires, and approximately 94% of cluster scores exceeded 0. Cytomegalovirus status was reported to be diagnosed by the classifier with high specificity and sensitivity in both the original and validation cohorts. In vitro tests confirmed that a few of the cytomegalovirus-associated TCR beta chains recognize cytomegalovirus antigens. All 120 or so repertoires were used to score co-occurrence in the validation cohort in a later analysis, because that analysis had no HLA typing for the cohort. A total of some 180 TCR beta chains were listed by the study as associated with cytomegalovirus.

The donors were included in the validation cohort of over a hundred subjects, a group kept apart from the 666-subject first cohort. This clone was observed a single time. Its antigen is still unknown. The input lacks base qualities; no much larger clone sits a single base away. The sequenced sample consisted of PBMCs. This clonotype was sampled from a man aged 25-45 years in good health and CMV-seronegative.

The DNA sequence follows: TGTGCCAGCAGCTTAAGCTATCAGGGGGCCGTTGGAAACACCATATATTTT. Its coded protein is CASSLSYQGAVGNTIYF. The receptor chain draws on TRBV7-9 and TRBJ1-3; a stretch of 8 junction bases matches TRBD1. CDR1 and CDR2, looked up from the germline V gene (reference sequence), are SEHNR and FQNEAQ. Taken from cysteine to phenylalanine, the CDR3 has 17 residues. Only the CDR3 DNA stays, 51 bases, in frame from base 1. V and J are trimmed by 2 bases and 3 bases, and the gene matches miss 9 bases of the junction. This CDR3, with the reference TRBV7-9 and TRBJ1-3 proteins standing in past its ends, gives the full variable domain DTGVSQNPRHKITKRGQNVTFRCDPISEHNRLYWYRQTLGQGPEFLTYFQNEAQLEKSRLLSDRFSAERPKGSFSTLEIQRTEQGDSAMYLCASSLSYQGAVGNTIYFGEGSWLTVV.